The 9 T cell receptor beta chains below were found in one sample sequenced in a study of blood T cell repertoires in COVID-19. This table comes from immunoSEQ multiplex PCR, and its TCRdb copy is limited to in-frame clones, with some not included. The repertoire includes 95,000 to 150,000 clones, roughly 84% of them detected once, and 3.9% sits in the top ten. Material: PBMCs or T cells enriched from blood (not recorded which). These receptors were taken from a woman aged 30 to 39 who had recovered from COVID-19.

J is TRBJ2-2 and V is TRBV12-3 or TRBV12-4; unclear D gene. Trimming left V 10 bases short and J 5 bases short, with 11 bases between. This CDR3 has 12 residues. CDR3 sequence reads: CATQVETGELFF. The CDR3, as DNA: TGTGCCACCCAGGTAGAGACCGGGGAGCTGTTTTTT.

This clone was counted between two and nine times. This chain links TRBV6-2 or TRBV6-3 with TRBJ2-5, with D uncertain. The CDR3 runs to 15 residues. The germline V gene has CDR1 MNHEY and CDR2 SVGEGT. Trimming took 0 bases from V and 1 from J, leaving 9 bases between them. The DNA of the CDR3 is TGTGCCAGCAGTTACTCGCTGTCCGGCCAAGAGACCCAGTACTTC. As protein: CASSYSLSGQETQYF.

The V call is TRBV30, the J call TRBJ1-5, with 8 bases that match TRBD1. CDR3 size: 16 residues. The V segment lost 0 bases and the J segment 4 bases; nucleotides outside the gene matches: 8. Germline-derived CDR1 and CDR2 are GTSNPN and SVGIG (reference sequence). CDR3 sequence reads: CAWSVNRGAGNQPQHF. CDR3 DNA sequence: TGTGCCTGGAGTGTAAACAGGGGGGCGGGAAATCAGCCCCAGCATTTT.

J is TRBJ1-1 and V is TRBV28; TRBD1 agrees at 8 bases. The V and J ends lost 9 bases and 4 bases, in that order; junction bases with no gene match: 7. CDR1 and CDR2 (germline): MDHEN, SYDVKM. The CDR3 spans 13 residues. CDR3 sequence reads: CASRSGGSTEAFF. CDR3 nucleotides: TGTGCCAGTCGATCAGGGGGCTCCACTGAAGCTTTCTTT. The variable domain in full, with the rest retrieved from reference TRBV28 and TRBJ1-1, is DVKVTQSSRYLVKRTGEKVFLECVQDMDHENMFWYRQDPGLGLRLIYFSYDVKMKEKGDIPEGYSVSREKKERFSLILESASTNQTSMYLCASRSGGSTEAFFGQGTRLTVV.

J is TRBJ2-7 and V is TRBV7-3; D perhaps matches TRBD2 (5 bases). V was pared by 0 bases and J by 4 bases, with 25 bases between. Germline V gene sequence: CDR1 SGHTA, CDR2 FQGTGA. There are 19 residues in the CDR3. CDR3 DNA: TGTGCCAGCAGCTTAACCGGGTGGGTTACTCCCTTGCGCGGGTACGAGCAGTACTTC. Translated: CASSLTGWVTPLRGYEQYF.

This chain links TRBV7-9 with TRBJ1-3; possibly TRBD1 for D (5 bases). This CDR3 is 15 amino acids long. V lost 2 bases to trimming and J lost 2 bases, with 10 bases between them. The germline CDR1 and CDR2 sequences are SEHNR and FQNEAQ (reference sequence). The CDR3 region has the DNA TGTGCCAGCAGCTTAAGTGCAGGGACTGGAAACACCATATATTTT. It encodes CASSLSAGTGNTIYF.

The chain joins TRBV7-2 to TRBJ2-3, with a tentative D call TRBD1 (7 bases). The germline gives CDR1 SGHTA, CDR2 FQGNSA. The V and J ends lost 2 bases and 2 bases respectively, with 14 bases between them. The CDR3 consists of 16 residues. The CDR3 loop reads CASSLRGDSFTDTQYF. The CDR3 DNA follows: TGTGCCAGCAGCTTACGCGGGGACAGTTTCACAGATACGCAGTATTTT.

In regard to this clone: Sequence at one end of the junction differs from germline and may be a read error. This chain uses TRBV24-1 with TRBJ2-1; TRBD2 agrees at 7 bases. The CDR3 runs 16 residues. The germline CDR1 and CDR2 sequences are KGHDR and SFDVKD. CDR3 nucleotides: TGTGTCACCAGTGATTCAAGCGGGGTTTTCGGGAATGAGCAGTTCTTC. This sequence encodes CVTSDSSGVFGNEQFF.

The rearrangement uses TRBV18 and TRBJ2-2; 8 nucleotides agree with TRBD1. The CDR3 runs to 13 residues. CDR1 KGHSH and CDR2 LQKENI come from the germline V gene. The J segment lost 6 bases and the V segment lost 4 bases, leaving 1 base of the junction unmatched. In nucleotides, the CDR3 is TGTGCCAGCTCACTACAGGGGGCCGGGGAGCTGTTTTTT. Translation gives CASSLQGAGELFF.